The 26 T cell receptor beta chains listed next were all sequenced from one sample in a study of CD8 T cells in Susac syndrome. Reverse transcription of roughly 0.45 to 1 ug RNA was performed with random hexamers. TCRdb reanalysed the immunoSEQ multiplex PCR reads using MiXCR and keeps one entry per CDR3 protein. The profile shows some 250,000 distinct CDR3 sequences, 90% to 97% of them singletons. Sequenced sample: CD4+ T cells from PBMCs. These TCRs come from a human donor with Susac syndrome.

This clonotype was seen just once. The chain employs TRBV28 and TRBJ1-1, with a weak D call TRBD1 (5 bases). With 5 bases removed from V and 0 bases from J, the gap between germline ends came to 13 bases. The CDR3 consists of 15 residues. CDR1 is MDHEN, CDR2 SYDVKM, per germline. The CDR3 region has the DNA TGTGCCAGCAGTGAATCCGGGACTTTGAACACTGAAGCTTTCTTT. It translates to CASSESGTLNTEAFF.

The chain carries TRBV29-1 and TRBJ2-2, with 8 bases identical to TRBD1. The germline V gene encodes CDR1 SQVTM and CDR2 ANQGSEA. The CDR3 consists of 15 residues. The J segment lost 0 bases and the V segment lost 6 bases, leaving 6 bases of the junction unmatched. CDR3 protein: CSVGGQVSNTGELFF. CDR3 in DNA: TGCAGCGTGGGGGGACAGGTCTCGAACACCGGGGAGCTGTTTTTT.

Turning to this clonotype: An end of the junction does not agree with germline; a read error may underlie this. V and J are TRBV7-7 and TRBJ2-2; no reliable D call. In germline, CDR1 is SSHAT, CDR2 FNYEAQ (reference sequence). The CDR3 has 13 residues. For the CDR3, the DNA is TGTGCTAGCAGCCGCAGTCACACCGGGGAGCTGTTTTTT. This gives the protein CASSRSHTGELFF.

The chain combines TRBV3-1 with TRBJ1-1, with D possibly being TRBD1 (6 bases). CDR1 and CDR2 from the germline V gene are LGHDT and YNNKEL (reference sequence). The CDR3 loop spans 13 amino acids. V was pared by 1 base and J by 3 bases, with 6 bases between. This CDR3 is CASSQAGDTEAFF. The CDR3 DNA follows: TGTGCCAGCAGCCAAGCAGGGGACACTGAAGCTTTCTTT. Combining the CDR3 with reference TRBV3-1 and TRBJ1-1 gives the whole variable domain DTAVSQTPKYLVTQMGNDKSIKCEQNLGHDTMYWYKQDSKKFLKIMFSYNNKELIINETVPNRFSPKSPDKAHLNLHINSLELGDSAVYFCASSQAGDTEAFFGQGTRLTVV.

The J gene is TRBJ1-1, the V gene TRBV5-1, with D maybe TRBD1 (5 bases). The germline CDR1 and CDR2 sequences are SGHRS and YFSETQ. The length of the CDR3 is 14 residues. V lost 4 bases, J lost 3 bases, and 13 bases lay in between. The CDR3, as DNA: TGCGCCAGCAGCCCCCAGGGTGTCTACACTGAAGCTTTCTTT. Translated, it gives CASSPQGVYTEAFF. Supplemented by reference TRBV5-1 and TRBJ1-1, the full variable domain reads KAGVTQTPRYLIKTRGQQVTLSCSPISGHRSVSWYQQTPGQGLQFLFEYFSETQRNKGNFPGRFSGRQFSNSRSEMNVSTLELGDSALYLCASSPQGVYTEAFFGQGTRLTVV.

The chain is built from TRBV20-1 and TRBJ2-7, with D possibly TRBD1 on 6 matching bases. V lost 6 bases and J 2 bases, leaving 17 bases between the germline ends. The CDR3 consists of 14 residues. Germline CDR1 and CDR2: DFQATT and SNEGSKA (reference sequence). The CDR3 reads CSARETGVAYEQYF. The CDR3, as DNA: TGCAGTGCAAGGGAGACAGGCGTAGCCTACGAGCAGTACTTC.

The chain employs TRBV5-1 and TRBJ2-7; the D is unclear. Germline CDR1 reads SGHRS; CDR2 reads YFSETQ. V dropped 4 bases and J dropped 2 bases, with 13 bases sitting between them. The CDR3 sequence is 14 residues long. This CDR3 reads CASSPTRSAYEQYF. For the CDR3, the DNA is TGCGCCAGCAGCCCCACTCGTTCCGCCTACGAGCAGTACTTC.

The V gene is TRBV7-9, the J gene TRBJ2-3, with D maybe TRBD1 (6 bases). This CDR3 has 15 amino acids. Germline-derived CDR1 and CDR2 are SEHNR and FQNEAQ (reference sequence). V was cut by 3 bases and J by 2 bases, with 12 bases left in between. CDR3 protein: CASSLGTGTTDTQYF. DNA of the CDR3: TGTGCCAGCAGCTTGGGTACAGGGACCACAGATACGCAGTATTTT.

The table lists this clonotype with a count of one. This chain uses TRBV20-1 with TRBJ1-5; D possibly corresponds to TRBD1 (5 bases). V lost 3 bases, J lost 6 bases, and 12 bases lay in between. This CDR3 comprises 13 residues. From germline, CDR1 is DFQATT and CDR2 SNEGSKA (reference sequence). This CDR3 is CSASTGGVQPQHF. The CDR3 DNA follows: TGCAGTGCTAGTACAGGAGGGGTTCAGCCCCAGCATTTT.

The V gene is TRBV28, the J gene TRBJ2-1; D might be TRBD2 (6 bases). Germline CDR1 reads MDHEN; CDR2 reads SYDVKM. The CDR3 is made up of 13 amino acids. Trimming cost V 7 bases and J 8 bases, with 15 bases left between them. The CDR3 sequence is CASNQLALYEQFF. The CDR3 bases are TGTGCCAGCAACCAACTAGCTCTCTATGAGCAGTTCTTC.

The chain carries TRBV27 and TRBJ2-7; TRBD2 matches at 7 bases. The germline CDR1 and CDR2 sequences are MNHEY and SMNVEV (reference sequence). The CDR3 is 15 amino acids. The V gene end was trimmed by 5 bases and the J gene end by 5 bases; junction bases not matched to a gene: 12. CDR3 loop: CASSPRTRRSNEQYF. CDR3 nucleotide sequence: TGTGCCAGCAGTCCCCGGACTAGAAGGTCGAACGAGCAGTACTTC.

This clonotype was seen only once. The chain carries TRBV4-2 and TRBJ2-2; 7 bases map to TRBD2. Losses at the gene ends were 7 bases for V and 7 bases for J; bases not matched to a gene: 12. The CDR3 covers 15 residues. Per the germline V gene, CDR1 is LGHNA and CDR2 is YNFKEQ. CDR3 protein: CASTKGTGGIGELFF. The CDR3 coding sequence is TGTGCCAGCACTAAAGGGACGGGAGGCATCGGGGAGCTGTTTTTT.

The J gene is TRBJ1-2, the V gene TRBV28, with no clear D. The CDR3 extends over 18 amino acids. The V gene's germline CDR1 is MDHEN and CDR2 SYDVKM. Trimming removed 2 bases at V and 4 bases at J, with 23 bases between. The DNA of the CDR3 is TGTGCCAGCAGTTTACTTCGAGGGCTGGTGAACTCTCTCTATGGCTACACCTTC. This encodes CASSLLRGLVNSLYGYTF.

The chain carries TRBV10-3 and TRBJ2-1; D unresolved. The CDR3 totals 11 residues. Germline values: CDR1 ENHRY, CDR2 SYGVKD. V was shortened by 6 bases and J by 7 bases, with 7 bases between the two germline ends. CDR3 region: CAISQGNEQFF. The CDR3 coding sequence is TGTGCCATCAGCCAAGGAAATGAGCAGTTCTTC.

This clonotype was observed once. The chain joins TRBV18 to TRBJ1-1; no clear D. Trimming pared 2 bases from V and 5 bases from J, leaving 9 bases between. The CDR3 is made up of 13 amino acids. CDR1 is KGHSH, CDR2 LQKENI, per germline. CDR3 in amino acids: CASSPRIGTEAFF. In DNA, the CDR3 is TGTGCCAGCTCACCAAGGATAGGTACTGAAGCTTTCTTT.

A single count supports this clonotype. DNA of the CDR3: TGTGCCAGCAGTCTTCTCCTGACTAGCGGGAGGGTCGAAGAGACCCAGTACTTC. Amino acid sequence: CASSLLLTSGRVEETQYF. The V call is TRBV28, the J call TRBJ2-5, with TRBD2 matching 14 bases. The CDR3 totals 18 residues. Trimming at V came to 5 bases and at J to 3 bases, leaving 11 bases not matched to a gene. Germline assignment: CDR1 MDHEN and CDR2 SYDVKM.

This clonotype has a single count. As DNA, the CDR3 is TGTGCCAGTAGTATAGGAGGGGAGGTCTCCTACGAGCAGTACTTC. This gives the protein CASSIGGEVSYEQYF. The V and J genes are TRBV19 and TRBJ2-7; the D gene is possibly TRBD2 (6 bases). V shed 1 base and J shed 0 bases, with 10 bases lying between them. The germline CDR1 and CDR2 sequences are LNHDA and SQIVND (reference sequence). The CDR3 extends over 15 amino acids.

The chain couples TRBV25-1 to TRBJ2-5; D tentatively fits TRBD1 or TRBD2 (5 bases each). Trimming pared 8 bases from V and 5 bases from J, leaving 21 bases between. The CDR3 covers 15 residues. Germline assignment: CDR1 MGHDK and CDR2 SYGVNS. The CDR3 region is CASPQGQGRRETQYF. CDR3 DNA: TGTGCCAGCCCCCAAGGGCAGGGACGAAGGGAGACCCAGTACTTC.

This clonotype came up once. This chain uses TRBV30 with TRBJ1-1; D remains unclear. Between the trimmed V and J ends, which lost 5 bases and 6 bases, there was a span of 10 bases. Germline V lookup: CDR1 GTSNPN, CDR2 SVGIG (reference sequence). CDR3 length: 11 amino acids. CDR3: CAWLMKAEAFF. The CDR3 nucleotides are TGTGCCTGGCTAATGAAGGCTGAAGCTTTCTTT.

J is TRBJ1-2 and V is TRBV14; no reliable D call. Germline V gives CDR1 SGHDN, CDR2 FVKESK. This CDR3 region has 11 residues. V was shortened by 1 base and J by 7 bases, with 4 bases between the two germline ends. The CDR3 loop is CASSQGFGYTF. For the CDR3, the DNA is TGTGCCAGCAGCCAAGGTTTTGGCTACACCTTC.

This sequence joins TRBV19 and TRBJ2-1; 8 bases are shared with TRBD2. The CDR3 extends over 16 amino acids. J was trimmed by 2 bases and V by 3 bases; bases with no gene match: 6. The germline V gene has CDR1 LNHDA and CDR2 SQIVND (reference sequence). CDR3 in amino acids: CASSIDGTSPYNEQFF. The CDR3 DNA reads TGTGCCAGTAGTATCGACGGGACTAGTCCCTACAATGAGCAGTTCTTC.

The chain employs TRBV7-3 and TRBJ1-2; no clear D gene. Trimming stripped 6 bases from V and 4 bases from J, with 9 bases between. Germline-derived CDR1 and CDR2 are SGHTA and FQGTGA. The CDR3 is made up of 12 amino acids. The CDR3 DNA reads as TGTGCCAGCAGGGGGTCCGGCTATGGCTACACCTTC. Translation: CASRGSGYGYTF.

The rearrangement joins TRBV29-1 to TRBJ2-3; possibly TRBD1 for D (7 bases). Germline V gene lookup returns CDR1 SQVTM and CDR2 ANQGSEA. This CDR3 contains 14 residues. The V end was cut by 3 bases, the J end by 5 bases, with 15 bases between. The CDR3 sequence: CSVDRGQGGDTQYF. CDR3 DNA sequence: TGCAGCGTTGACCGGGGCCAGGGGGGAGATACGCAGTATTTT.

V usage is TRBV20-1 and J usage is TRBJ2-1; weak D call: TRBD2 (5 bases). The ends were cut back, 2 bases at V and 6 bases at J, with 11 bases in the middle. CDR1 is DFQATT and CDR2 is SNEGSKA in the germline V gene (reference sequence). The CDR3 runs to 13 residues. The CDR3 protein is CSARRQRSNEQFF. In DNA form, the CDR3 reads TGCAGTGCTAGAAGGCAGCGGAGCAATGAGCAGTTCTTC.

This chain links TRBV11-3 with TRBJ2-1, with unresolved D. The CDR3 extends over 13 amino acids. Germline V gene sequence: CDR1 SGHNT, CDR2 YENEEA. V was shortened by 5 bases and J by 9 bases, with 14 bases between the two germline ends. The CDR3 loop is CASSPLFSGEQFF. In DNA, the CDR3 is TGTGCCAGCAGCCCCTTGTTCTCCGGTGAGCAGTTCTTC.

The rearrangement links TRBV6-5 to TRBJ2-5; a possible D gene is TRBD2 (5 bases). V was shortened by 3 bases and J by 7 bases, with 18 bases between the two germline ends. Germline CDR1 MNHEY, CDR2 SVGAGI. The CDR3 is 15 amino acids. CDR3 sequence reads: CASSYSDLQFRTQYF. In nucleotides, the CDR3 is TGTGCCAGCAGTTATAGCGACTTGCAGTTTCGGACCCAGTACTTC.